These 29 T cell receptor beta chains originate from one sample sequenced in a study of blood T cell repertoires in COVID-19. Sequencing was performed with immunoSEQ multiplex PCR; in TCRdb, only in-frame clones are kept and a portion is missing. This sample has about 230,000 clones, with around 80% found just once. Material for sequencing was peripheral blood. These TCRs come from a man aged 35-49 years with active or convalescent COVID-19.

The J gene is TRBJ1-1, the V gene TRBV11-2; 7 bases line up with TRBD1. CDR3 length: 14 amino acids. CDR1 and CDR2 (germline): SGHAT, FQNNGV. Trimming took 3 bases from V and 7 from J; bases not matched to a gene: 8. The CDR3 DNA reads TGTGCCAGCAGCTTGCCACAGGGGATCGGTGAAGCTTTCTTT. This encodes CASSLPQGIGEAFF.

This chain's CDR3 is CASSKDSNYGYTF. CDR3 nucleotide sequence: TGTGCCAGCAGCAAGGACAGTAACTATGGCTACACCTTC. The rearrangement uses TRBV7-2 and TRBJ1-2; the D gene is possibly TRBD1 (6 bases). There are 13 residues in the CDR3. CDR1 SGHTA and CDR2 FQGNSA come from the germline V gene. V lost 5 bases and J lost 1, with 8 bases in between.

This clone was found a few times. The rearrangement uses TRBV30 and TRBJ1-6, with TRBD1 matching over 9 bases. Germline V CDR1 and CDR2: GTSNPN, SVGIG (reference sequence). The J segment lost 10 bases and the V segment lost 2 bases, leaving 18 bases of the junction unmatched. This CDR3 has 18 amino acids. The CDR3 DNA follows: TGTGCCTGGAGTCCACCCGGAGTGATCGGACAGGGGAGGTCACCCCTCCACTTT. Translating gives CAWSPPGVIGQGRSPLHF.

This clone was recorded once. CDR3 DNA: TGTGCCAGCACATCAGGAGGGGCGAGCTCCTACGAGCAGTACTTC. This sequence encodes CASTSGGASSYEQYF. The chain links TRBV11-3 to TRBJ2-7; D might be TRBD2 (6 bases). V dropped 7 bases and J dropped 0 bases, with 16 bases sitting between them. Germline V gene sequence: CDR1 SGHNT, CDR2 YENEEA. The CDR3 has 15 amino acids.

The chain carries TRBV14 and TRBJ1-1; D uncertain. Between the trimmed V and J ends, which lost 1 base and 1 base, there was a span of 10 bases. The CDR3 runs 15 residues. Germline CDR1 reads SGHDN; CDR2 reads FVKESK. The CDR3, as DNA: TGTGCCAGCAGCCAAGCCCTAGCTAAGAACACTGAAGCTTTCTTT. Translation: CASSQALAKNTEAFF.

The genes are TRBV2 and TRBJ1-1, with D perhaps TRBD1 (5 bases). This CDR3 contains 13 residues. Germline V gene data show CDR1 as SNHLY and CDR2 as FYNNEI. V lost 2 bases, J lost 10 bases, and 14 bases lay in between. Here the CDR3 reads CASSEWGGNGAFF. The CDR3 DNA is TGTGCCAGCAGTGAATGGGGCGGCAACGGAGCTTTCTTT.

V gene TRBV13 combines with J gene TRBJ1-2; TRBD1 agrees at 7 bases. The germline V gene encodes CDR1 PRHDT and CDR2 FYEKMQ (reference sequence). The length of the CDR3 is 12 residues. Germline trimming cut 8 bases from V and 8 bases from J; bases unmatched to any gene: 8. CDR3 sequence: CASREKGGGYTF. As DNA, the CDR3 is TGTGCCAGCCGCGAGAAAGGGGGCGGCTACACCTTC.

The CDR3 spells CASSNIPGQGNQPQHF. The CDR3 DNA reads TGTGCCAGCAGCAATATTCCGGGACAGGGAAATCAGCCCCAGCATTTT. The chain recombines TRBV28 with TRBJ1-5; 9 bases agree with TRBD1. The V and J ends lost 6 bases and 4 bases, in that order; junction bases with no gene match: 10. This CDR3 comprises 16 residues. Germline V gene data show CDR1 as MDHEN and CDR2 as SYDVKM.

The rearrangement joins TRBV5-1 to TRBJ1-4; D is uncertain. Germline-derived CDR1 and CDR2 are SGHRS and YFSETQ. The CDR3 runs to 15 residues. The V end lost 0 bases, the J end lost 2 bases, and 8 bases lay between the germline ends. Here the CDR3 DNA reads TGCGCCAGCAGCTTGGCCGGGGAGACTAATGAAAAACTGTTTTTT. It encodes CASSLAGETNEKLFF. The full variable domain, completed using reference TRBV5-1 and TRBJ1-4, is KAGVTQTPRYLIKTRGQQVTLSCSPISGHRSVSWYQQTPGQGLQFLFEYFSETQRNKGNFPGRFSGRQFSNSRSEMNVSTLELGDSALYLCASSLAGETNEKLFFGSGTQLSVL.

The rearrangement links TRBV6-5 to TRBJ1-3, with D tentatively TRBD1 (6 bases). This CDR3 spans 13 amino acids. Germline values: CDR1 MNHEY, CDR2 SVGAGI. V was cut by 9 bases and J by 0 bases, with 9 bases left in between. The CDR3 nucleotides are TGTGCCAGTAGGACAGACTCTGGAAACACCATATATTTT. Protein sequence: CASRTDSGNTIYF.

CDR3 sequence reads: CASRKTGGRNIQYF. The CDR3 nucleotides are TGTGCCAGTCGCAAAACGGGGGGGCGGAACATTCAGTACTTC. The chain links TRBV19 to TRBJ2-4; 8 bases are shared with TRBD2. Germline V CDR1 and CDR2: LNHDA, SQIVND (reference sequence). The CDR3 has 14 amino acids. The V gene end was trimmed by 8 bases and the J gene end by 7 bases; junction bases not matched to a gene: 10.

The table lists this clone with a count of one. The V gene is TRBV2, the J gene TRBJ1-2; D is ambiguous. Germline CDR1 is SNHLY and CDR2 is FYNNEI. V lost 1 base to trimming and J lost 3 bases, with 12 bases between them. This CDR3 region has 15 residues. The CDR3 sequence is CASSEGVREDYGYTF. In nucleotides, the CDR3 is TGTGCCAGCAGTGAAGGGGTGAGGGAGGACTATGGCTACACCTTC.

This chain links TRBV5-1 with TRBJ2-7, with 8 bases identical to TRBD2. Germline values: CDR1 SGHRS, CDR2 YFSETQ. The ends lost 4 bases at V and 3 bases at J; junction bases unmatched: 6. This CDR3 has 14 amino acids. CDR3 nucleotides: TGCGCCAGCAGCGGTGATGCGGGGGGCTACGAGCAGTACTTC. This codes for CASSGDAGGYEQYF.

This chain joins TRBV19 and TRBJ1-4; 8 bases line up with TRBD1. Germline assignment: CDR1 LNHDA and CDR2 SQIVND (reference sequence). This CDR3 contains 14 residues. The J segment lost 5 bases and the V segment lost 10 bases, leaving 9 bases of the junction unmatched. This chain's CDR3 is CATQGQGKNEKLFF. The DNA for the CDR3 is TGTGCCACCCAAGGACAGGGAAAAAATGAAAAACTGTTTTTT. Combining the CDR3 with reference TRBV19 and TRBJ1-4 gives the whole variable domain DGGITQSPKYLFRKEGQNVTLSCEQNLNHDAMYWYRQDPGQGLRLIYYSQIVNDFQKGDIAEGYSVSREKKESFPLTVTSAQKNPTAFYLCATQGQGKNEKLFFGSGTQLSVL.

This chain links TRBV6-5 with TRBJ2-7, with 7 bases matching TRBD1. Germline V lookup: CDR1 MNHEY, CDR2 SVGAGI. CDR3 size: 13 residues. The V gene end was trimmed by 5 bases and the J gene end by 2 bases; junction bases not matched to a gene: 3. CDR3 nucleotide sequence: TGTGCCAGCAGTCCGGGACAGCCCTACGAGCAGTACTTC. It is translated as CASSPGQPYEQYF.

There are many counts of this clone. The genes are TRBV4-1 and TRBJ1-5; D not certain. V was shortened by 2 bases and J by 5 bases, with 10 bases between the two germline ends. The CDR3 runs to 14 residues. Germline V gene sequence: CDR1 MGHRA, CDR2 YSYEKL. The CDR3 loop reads CASSQPSIDQPQHF. CDR3 coding DNA: TGCGCCAGCAGCCAACCGTCCATAGATCAGCCCCAGCATTTT.

V is TRBV19 and J is TRBJ2-7; D call uncertain. V lost 4 bases and J 0 bases, leaving 10 bases between the germline ends. Germline CDR1 reads LNHDA; CDR2 reads SQIVND (reference sequence). The CDR3 spans 14 residues. The CDR3 bases are TGTGCCAGTAGTAAAGCCCCCCTCTCCTACGAGCAGTACTTC. This translates into CASSKAPLSYEQYF.

The chain combines TRBV10-3 with TRBJ1-1; maybe TRBD1 (6 bases). This CDR3 has 15 amino acids. Trimming pared 6 bases from V and 5 bases from J, leaving 19 bases between. Germline lookup yields CDR1 ENHRY and CDR2 SYGVKD. The CDR3 DNA sequence: TGTGCCATCAGAAACAGGGAGGGGGGTGATACTGAAGCTTTCTTT. Its protein is CAIRNREGGDTEAFF.

The chain has TRBV9 and TRBJ2-7, with 9 nucleotides matching TRBD2. V gave up 0 bases and J gave up 7 bases; unmatched junction bases: 8. The CDR3 totals 15 residues. Looked up from germline, CDR1 is SGDLS and CDR2 is YYNGEE. CDR3: CASSVDVAGEREQYF. The CDR3 region has the DNA TGTGCCAGCAGCGTAGATGTAGCGGGAGAACGGGAGCAGTACTTC.

The chain is built from TRBV9 and TRBJ1-2, with 7 bases fitting TRBD1. Unmatched junction bases numbered 3, after V lost 4 bases and J lost 3 bases. Germline values: CDR1 SGDLS, CDR2 YYNGEE. This CDR3 is built from 13 residues. The CDR3 DNA sequence: TGTGCCAGCAGCCGGGACAGCCACTATGGCTACACCTTC. Translation: CASSRDSHYGYTF.

In nucleotides, the CDR3 is TGTGCCAGCTCACCCTCGCGACAGGGGGCGATTCGGGGCACTGAAGCTTTCTTT. Its translation: CASSPSRQGAIRGTEAFF. This rearrangement joins TRBV18 to TRBJ1-1; TRBD1 matches 10 bases. The V gene's germline CDR1 is KGHSH and CDR2 LQKENI. CDR3 length: 18 amino acids. The V segment lost 3 bases and the J segment 4 bases; nucleotides outside the gene matches: 14.

V usage is TRBV10-3 and J usage is TRBJ2-1, with 7 bases that match TRBD2. The V gene's germline CDR1 is ENHRY and CDR2 SYGVKD. CDR3 length equals 14 residues. V was pared by 7 bases and J by 7 bases, with 10 bases of the junction left unmatched. The CDR3 reads CAIKGGSLGNEQFF. CDR3 bases: TGTGCCATCAAGGGCGGGAGTCTGGGTAATGAGCAGTTCTTC.

V and J are TRBV7-8 and TRBJ2-2, with 7 bases lining up with TRBD2. CDR1 SGHVS and CDR2 FQNEAQ come from the germline V gene. This CDR3 is built from 16 residues. V shed 5 bases, J shed 4 bases, and the junction held 10 bases outside the gene matches. The CDR3 DNA is TGTGCCAGCAGCGTCCGGGACGGGGGGAGCACCGGGGAGCTGTTTTTT. Translating it yields CASSVRDGGSTGELFF.

This clone appeared a few times. The rearrangement uses TRBV7-9 and TRBJ2-7; D is unresolved. The ends were cut back, 5 bases at V and 4 bases at J, with 9 bases in the middle. The length of the CDR3 is 12 residues. Germline V gene sequence: CDR1 SEHNR, CDR2 FQNEAQ (reference sequence). CDR3 residues: CASSTKPYEQYF. DNA for the CDR3: TGTGCCAGCAGCACAAAACCTTACGAGCAGTACTTC.

The chain is built from TRBV7-9 and TRBJ2-7; D is perhaps TRBD1 (5 bases). V lost 4 bases and J 4 bases, leaving 11 bases between the germline ends. Germline CDR1 and CDR2: SEHNR and FQNEAQ (reference sequence). This CDR3 region has 13 residues. CDR3 sequence (DNA): TGTGCCAGCAGCTACGGACACCGGTACGAGCAGTACTTC. Its translation: CASSYGHRYEQYF.

This chain joins TRBV4-3 and TRBJ1-1; D gene ambiguous. With 0 bases removed from V and 4 bases from J, the gap between germline ends came to 12 bases. The germline gives CDR1 LGHNA, CDR2 YSLEER. The CDR3 has 15 residues. As DNA, the CDR3 is TGCGCCAGCAGCCAAGACGAGGGTTGGAGCACTGAAGCTTTCTTT. This encodes CASSQDEGWSTEAFF.

This clone was seen just once. The rearrangement joins TRBV2 to TRBJ2-7, with D possibly TRBD2 on 5 matching bases. The CDR3 sequence is 14 residues long. Germline V gene lookup returns CDR1 SNHLY and CDR2 FYNNEI. V was pared by 2 bases and J by 7 bases, with 15 bases between. CDR3 residues: CASSESIVTGEQYF. For the CDR3, the DNA is TGTGCCAGCAGTGAAAGTATCGTTACGGGGGAGCAGTACTTC.

This clone has more than one count but fewer than ten. The chain links TRBV20-1 to TRBJ2-3; 14 bases match TRBD2. Germline CDR1 DFQATT, CDR2 SNEGSKA (reference sequence). The CDR3 is made up of 18 amino acids. V gave up 3 bases and J gave up 1 base; unmatched junction bases: 9. Written as DNA, the CDR3 is TGCAGTGCTAGTGCCGGACTAGCGGGGGGAAGAGGCACAGATACGCAGTATTTT. Protein product: CSASAGLAGGRGTDTQYF.

The chain employs TRBV24-1 and TRBJ1-1, with 9 bases aligning to TRBD1. CDR3 length: 14 residues. V trimming: 5 bases; J trimming: 11 bases; junction bases outside the gene matches: 11. CDR1 is KGHDR and CDR2 is SFDVKD in the germline V gene. The chain's CDR3 is CATSAGTGLGDAFF. The CDR3 coding sequence is TGTGCCACCAGTGCCGGGACAGGGCTTGGGGATGCTTTCTTT.